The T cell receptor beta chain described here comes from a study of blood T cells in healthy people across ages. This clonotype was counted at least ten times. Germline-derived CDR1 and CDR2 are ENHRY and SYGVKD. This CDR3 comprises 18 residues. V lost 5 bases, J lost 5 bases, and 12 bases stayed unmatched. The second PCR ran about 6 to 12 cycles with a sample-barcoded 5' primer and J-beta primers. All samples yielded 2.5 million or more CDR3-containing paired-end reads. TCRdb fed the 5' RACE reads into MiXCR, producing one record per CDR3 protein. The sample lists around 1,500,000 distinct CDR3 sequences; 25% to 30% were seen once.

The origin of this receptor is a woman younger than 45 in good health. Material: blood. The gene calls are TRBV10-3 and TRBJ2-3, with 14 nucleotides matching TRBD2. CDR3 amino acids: CAISTPGLAGVEGDTQYF. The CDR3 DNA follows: TGTGCCATCAGTACGCCGGGACTAGCGGGAGTAGAGGGAGATACGCAGTATTTT.